Listed here are 13 T cell receptor beta chains from one sample, sequenced in a study of T cell repertoires in cytomegalovirus infection. TCRdb independently ran MiXCR on the reads; one entry per CDR3 protein. The sample contains 150,000 to 200,000 distinct CDR3 sequences, roughly 28% of which appear only once. The sequencing input was PBMCs. The source is a human donor in good health (CMV status not recorded). Some clones in this sample may be carry-over from other donors' samples.

At least ten counts were recorded for this clonotype. The genes are TRBV7-2 and TRBJ2-5; D is perhaps TRBD1 or TRBD2 (5 bases each). Deletions cut 5 bases from V and 4 bases from J, with 11 bases between. Germline CDR1 SGHTA, CDR2 FQGNSA. The CDR3 has 13 amino acids. CDR3 region: CASSRDARETQYF. Here the CDR3 DNA reads TGTGCCAGCAGCCGGGACGCCCGAGAGACCCAGTACTTC.

This clonotype turned up a few times. The genes are TRBV29-1 and TRBJ1-2; no clear D. Germline V gene lookup returns CDR1 SQVTM and CDR2 ANQGSEA. V shed 3 bases and J shed 2 bases, with 13 bases lying between them. CDR3 size: 14 residues. The CDR3 protein is CSVETRGGNYGYTF. CDR3 DNA sequence: TGCAGCGTTGAGACGCGTGGAGGGAACTATGGCTACACCTTC.

This clonotype was recorded at least ten times. This sequence joins TRBV7-2 and TRBJ1-6; D call uncertain. CDR1 and CDR2 from the germline V gene are SGHTA and FQGNSA. Trimming left V 6 bases short and J 6 bases short, with 12 bases between. The CDR3 contains 14 residues. The DNA of the CDR3 is TGTGCCAGCAGGGTCGCCGCAACTAATTCACCCCTCCACTTT. Translated, it gives CASRVAATNSPLHF.

In its sample, this clonotype was seen once. The chain uses TRBV29-1 and TRBJ1-1; D is perhaps TRBD1 (5 bases). The length of the CDR3 is 13 residues. In germline, CDR1 is SQVTM, CDR2 ANQGSEA. Trimming shortened V by 8 bases and J by 1 base, and 14 bases separated the two germline ends. The CDR3 DNA sequence: TGCAGCTCCCTCCAGGGTCGGAACACTGAAGCTTTCTTT. Protein product: CSSLQGRNTEAFF.

This clonotype came up a few times. The chain joins TRBV15 to TRBJ2-6; TRBD2 might be the D (5 bases). The CDR3 is 16 residues long. Trimming took off 0 bases at V and 3 bases at J, with 9 bases between the two ends. Germline CDR1 and CDR2: LNHNV and YYDKDF (reference sequence). CDR3 bases: TGTGCCACCAGCAGAGATAGAGGGAGTGGGGCCAACGTCCTGACTTTC. It yields the protein CATSRDRGSGANVLTF.

This clonotype showed up many times. This sequence joins TRBV7-2 and TRBJ1-1; D unresolved. V shed 1 base and J shed 0 bases, with 6 bases lying between them. The length of the CDR3 is 14 residues. Germline V gene sequence: CDR1 SGHTA, CDR2 FQGNSA. CDR3 region: CASSLDQVNTEAFF. In DNA, the CDR3 is TGTGCCAGCAGCTTAGACCAGGTGAACACTGAAGCTTTCTTT.

This clonotype was detected many times. The chain is built from TRBV12-3 or TRBV12-4 and TRBJ2-1; TRBD1 might be the D (6 bases). Trimming pared 9 bases from V and 3 bases from J, leaving 9 bases between. There are 12 residues in the CDR3. The chain's CDR3 is CASGQYYNEQFF. CDR3 DNA sequence: TGTGCCAGTGGACAGTACTACAATGAGCAGTTCTTC.

This clonotype was counted between two and nine times. The chain recombines TRBV27 with TRBJ1-6; D is possibly TRBD1 (5 bases). The germline V gene has CDR1 MNHEY and CDR2 SMNVEV (reference sequence). V lost 6 bases and J 4 bases, leaving 13 bases between the germline ends. The CDR3 consists of 15 residues. The CDR3 sequence is CASSPLGGYNSPLHF. The CDR3 DNA reads TGTGCCAGCAGCCCCCTCGGGGGTTATAATTCACCCCTCCACTTT.

This clonotype showed up just a few times. Germline is not matched at one junction end, which may reflect a read error. The chain carries TRBV2 and TRBJ2-5; unclear D gene. The germline CDR1 and CDR2 sequences are SNHLY and FYNNEI. The CDR3 is 14 amino acids. CDR3 nucleotide sequence: TGTGCCAGCAGTGAAGCGCGGCAGGCCCCCCGGTACTCCTTC. Translation gives CASSEARQAPRYSF. The entire variable domain, with the rest obtained from reference TRBV2 and TRBJ2-5, is as follows: EPEVTQTPSHQVTQMGQEVILRCVPISNHLYFYWYRQILGQKVEFLVSFYNNEISEKSEIFDDQFSVERPDGSNFTLKIRSTKLEDSAMYFCASSEARQAPRYSFGPGTRLLVL.

The chain links TRBV14 to TRBJ2-5, with D unclear. The CDR3 runs 13 residues. Trimming took 4 bases from V and 2 from J, leaving 8 bases between them. Germline values: CDR1 SGHDN, CDR2 FVKESK. The CDR3 DNA sequence: TGTGCCAGCAGCCCTAGATTTCAAGAGACCCAGTACTTC. Its protein is CASSPRFQETQYF.

The V and J genes are TRBV12-3 or TRBV12-4 and TRBJ2-2, with D possibly being TRBD1 (6 bases). There are 18 residues in the CDR3. V gave up 3 bases and J gave up 2 bases, with 19 bases separating them. CDR3 sequence: CASSFLTGPHSNTGELFF. DNA of the CDR3: TGTGCCAGCAGTTTCTTGACAGGACCTCATTCAAACACCGGGGAGCTGTTTTTT.

There are many counts of this clonotype. The chain recombines TRBV7-2 with TRBJ1-4; D gene ambiguous. The V and J ends lost 1 base and 7 bases respectively, with 16 bases between them. Germline loops: CDR1 SGHTA, CDR2 FQGNSA. The CDR3 runs to 16 residues. CDR3 sequence reads: CASSLEGRTASEKLFF. The CDR3 DNA follows: TGTGCCAGCAGCTTAGAGGGCAGGACGGCGAGTGAAAAACTGTTTTTT.

This clonotype was seen a few times. The chain combines TRBV7-2 with TRBJ1-3; no clear D gene. Germline lookup yields CDR1 SGHTA and CDR2 FQGNSA. CDR3 size: 16 residues. V was shortened by 1 base and J by 0 bases, with 10 bases between the two germline ends. CDR3 in DNA: TGTGCCAGCAGCTTAGATCAATCCATCTCTGGAAACACCATATATTTT. It yields the protein CASSLDQSISGNTIYF.